These 14 T cell receptor beta chains were sequenced from one sample in a study of Ad26.COV2.S vaccination and SARS-CoV-2 variants. Using immunoSEQ multiplex PCR, the repertoire was profiled, and TCRdb retains in-frame clones only, with some absent. The sample contains 380,000 or so clones, under 90% of which appear only once. Documented treatment: roughly 18 received Ad26.COV2.S at low or high dose, single or two shots; about 5 received placebo; per-sample allocation not given. Sampling happened 63 days after the first vaccine or placebo injection. Sequenced here: peripheral blood, sampled in a trial of Ad26.COV2.S vaccine versus placebo. The receptor source for this set is a person between 18 and 65 years old who received the Ad26.COV2.S COVID-19 vaccine or a placebo.

The chain links TRBV10-2 to TRBJ1-5; D is possibly TRBD1 (6 bases). V lost 2 bases and J 6 bases, leaving 14 bases between the germline ends. CDR3 length equals 15 residues. Germline V gene data show CDR1 as WSHSY and CDR2 as SAAADI. The CDR3 loop is CASSEVGARGQPQHF. The CDR3 coding sequence is TGCGCCAGCAGTGAGGTGGGGGCGCGAGGTCAGCCCCAGCATTTT.

V gene TRBV6-5 combines with J gene TRBJ1-4; the D is unclear. Germline V gene lookup returns CDR1 MNHEY and CDR2 SVGAGI. The CDR3 loop spans 15 amino acids. V was pared by 4 bases and J by 11 bases, with 20 bases between. The CDR3 DNA is TGTGCCAGCAGTTTGTCCGGGTCACGGTTTTTGAAACTGTTTTTT. It codes for CASSLSGSRFLKLFF.

The CDR3 sequence: CASSYGTGSTEAFF. In DNA, the CDR3 is TGTGCCAGTAGTTATGGGACAGGGAGTACTGAAGCTTTCTTT. The chain links TRBV19 to TRBJ1-1; the match to TRBD1 covers 9 bases. The CDR3 covers 14 residues. Germline V gene sequence: CDR1 LNHDA, CDR2 SQIVND (reference sequence). V shed 5 bases, J shed 5 bases, and the junction held 6 bases outside the gene matches. Complete variable domain (other parts from reference TRBV19 and TRBJ1-1): DGGITQSPKYLFRKEGQNVTLSCEQNLNHDAMYWYRQDPGQGLRLIYYSQIVNDFQKGDIAEGYSVSREKKESFPLTVTSAQKNPTAFYLCASSYGTGSTEAFFGQGTRLTVV.

V usage is TRBV4-3 and J usage is TRBJ2-7, with D tentatively TRBD1 (5 bases). V was cut by 4 bases and J by 5 bases, with 15 bases left in between. CDR3 size: 14 residues. The germline V gene encodes CDR1 LGHNA and CDR2 YSLEER. CDR3 protein: CASSLGAGSDEQYF. The CDR3 nucleotides read TGCGCCAGCAGCCTAGGGGCAGGGTCGGACGAGCAGTACTTC.

The V call is TRBV5-1, the J call TRBJ1-4; D gene ambiguous. Germline loops: CDR1 SGHRS, CDR2 YFSETQ. The CDR3 loop spans 15 amino acids. V was shortened by 4 bases and J by 0 bases, with 10 bases between the two germline ends. The CDR3 nucleotides read TGCGCCAGCAGCACTACACGGGCAACTAATGAAAAACTGTTTTTT. Translated: CASSTTRATNEKLFF.

This chain connects TRBV6-2 or TRBV6-3 to TRBJ2-3; D gene unclear. The V gene's germline CDR1 is MNHEY and CDR2 SVGEGT. The CDR3 runs 14 residues. Trimming took off 5 bases at V and 0 bases at J, with 9 bases between the two ends. The CDR3 here is CASSPVGSTDTQYF. The DNA for the CDR3 is TGTGCCAGCAGTCCCGTGGGGAGCACAGATACGCAGTATTTT.

The chain uses TRBV6-5 and TRBJ2-7; 7 bases agree with TRBD2. CDR1 and CDR2 (germline): MNHEY, SVGAGI. Trimming took 5 bases from V and 11 from J; bases not matched to a gene: 15. The CDR3 sequence is 14 residues long. CDR3 protein: CASSQGSRQRGEYF. CDR3 sequence (DNA): TGTGCCAGCAGTCAGGGCAGCCGACAACGGGGGGAGTACTTC.

The chain uses TRBV7-6 and TRBJ2-2, with D possibly matching TRBD2 (5 bases). V shed 5 bases and J shed 13 bases, with 17 bases lying between them. CDR3 length: 13 amino acids. The germline V gene has CDR1 SGHVS and CDR2 FNYEAQ. The CDR3 protein is CASSETWAGRLFF. DNA for the CDR3: TGTGCCAGCAGCGAGACCTGGGCTGGGAGGCTGTTTTTT. The entire variable domain, with the rest obtained from reference TRBV7-6 and TRBJ2-2, is as follows: GAGVSQSPRYKVTKRGQDVALRCDPISGHVSLYWYRQALGQGPEFLTYFNYEAQQDKSGLPNDRFSAERPEGSISTLTIQRTEQRDSAMYRCASSETWAGRLFFGEGSRLTVL.

CDR3 sequence (DNA): TGTGCCAGCAGTTACCTAAGGGGTGGAAGAGATACGCAGTATTTT. This sequence encodes CASSYLRGGRDTQYF. The chain joins TRBV6-5 to TRBJ2-3; D perhaps matches TRBD1 (5 bases). CDR3 length: 15 amino acids. Germline V CDR1 and CDR2: MNHEY, SVGAGI. With 2 bases removed from V and 5 bases from J, the gap between germline ends came to 14 bases.

This rearrangement joins TRBV24-1 to TRBJ1-4; TRBD1 agrees at 7 bases. This CDR3 has 15 amino acids. V lost 2 bases, J lost 7 bases, and 6 bases stayed unmatched. In germline, CDR1 is KGHDR, CDR2 SFDVKD. CDR3 bases: TGTGCCACCAGTGATTCCAAGGGGGCAGGTGAAAAACTGTTTTTT. This gives the protein CATSDSKGAGEKLFF.

The chain uses TRBV21-1 and TRBJ1-5; TRBD1 was called by the table and not checked on the DNA. TRBV21-1 is given as a pseudogene. This CDR3 is 17 amino acids long. For the CDR3, the DNA is TGTGCCAGCATCCCGGAAGACAGGGGTGAAGGGTGGCAGCCCCAGCATTTT. Its protein is CASIPEDRGEGWQPQHF.

The V and J genes are TRBV19 and TRBJ1-5; D gene ambiguous. The CDR3 length is 14 residues. Per the germline V gene, CDR1 is LNHDA and CDR2 is SQIVND (reference sequence). Trimming stripped 4 bases from V and 8 bases from J, with 15 bases between. CDR3 protein: CASSTDSGPKPQHF. DNA for the CDR3: TGTGCCAGTAGTACAGATTCTGGGCCCAAGCCCCAGCATTTT.

In this sample, this clone turned up a few times. The J gene is TRBJ2-2, the V gene TRBV15; 9 bases line up with TRBD1. The germline CDR1 and CDR2 sequences are LNHNV and YYDKDF (reference sequence). The CDR3 spans 14 residues. The V and J ends lost 5 bases and 7 bases, in that order; junction bases with no gene match: 5. The CDR3 spells CATSGQGTIGELFF. The CDR3 coding sequence is TGTGCCACCAGCGGACAGGGGACGATCGGGGAGCTGTTTTTT.

The rearrangement joins TRBV6-1 to TRBJ1-2, with unresolved D. The CDR3 has 12 residues. CDR1 and CDR2 (germline): MNHNS, SASEGT. V was trimmed by 2 bases and J by 5 bases, leaving 6 bases between them. The CDR3 reads CASSEKLYGYTF. In nucleotides, the CDR3 is TGTGCCAGCAGTGAAAAACTATATGGCTACACCTTC.